This T cell receptor (beta chain) derives from a study of T cell responses to AZD1222 COVID-19 vaccine. General study findings and limits: CD4 TCRs covered the whole spike, strongest at regions 160-218 and 743-854. Repertoires were sampled only after the peak T cell response. Donors were chiefly white British, with a greater number of females, and clonal diversity was perhaps underestimated.

The CDR3 is 15 residues long. Germline loops: CDR1 SGHDN, CDR2 FVKESK. The germline V and J ends were trimmed by 2 bases and 2 bases, with 12 bases remaining between them. The protocol was immunoSEQ multiplex PCR, while the TCRdb copy is restricted to in-frame clones and leaves out a portion. The table lists 110,000 to 150,000 clones, about nine tenths of them singletons, with approximately 4.5% in the top ten. A word on this clone: The antigen remains unidentified.

This specimen consisted of peripheral blood, obtained on day 0 of AZD1222 vaccination. The sequence was collected from an adult in good health. The rearrangement joins TRBV14 to TRBJ1-2, with D perhaps TRBD1 (5 bases). The chain's CDR3 is CASSQFARANYGYTF. The CDR3 DNA reads as TGTGCCAGCAGCCAATTCGCCAGGGCCAACTATGGCTACACCTTC.